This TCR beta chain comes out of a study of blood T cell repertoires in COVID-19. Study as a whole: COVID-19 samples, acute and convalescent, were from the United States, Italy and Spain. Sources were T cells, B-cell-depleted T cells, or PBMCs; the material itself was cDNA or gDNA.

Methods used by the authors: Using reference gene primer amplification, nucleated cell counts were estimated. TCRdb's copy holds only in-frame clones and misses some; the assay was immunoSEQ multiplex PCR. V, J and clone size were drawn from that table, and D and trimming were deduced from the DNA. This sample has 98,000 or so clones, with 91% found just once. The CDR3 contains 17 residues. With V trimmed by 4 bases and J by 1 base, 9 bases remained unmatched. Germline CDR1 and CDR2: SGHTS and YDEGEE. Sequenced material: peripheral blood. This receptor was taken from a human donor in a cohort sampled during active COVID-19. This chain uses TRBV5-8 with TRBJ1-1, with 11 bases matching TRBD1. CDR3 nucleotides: TGTGCCAGCAGCCCCTGGGACAGGGGGGTAGAGAACACTGAAGCTTTCTTT. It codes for CASSPWDRGVENTEAFF. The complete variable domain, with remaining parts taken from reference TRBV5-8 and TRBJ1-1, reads EAGVTQSPTHLIKTRGQQATLRCSPISGHTSVYWYQQALGLGLQFLLWYDEGEERNRGNFPPRFSGRQFPNYSSELNVNALELEDSALYLCASSPWDRGVENTEAFFGQGTRLTVV.